Here is one TCR beta chain with its context. Its antigen is undetermined. Survey-level resolution applied to immunoSEQ assay v3.0. Libraries were prepared by immunoSEQ multiplex PCR; TCRdb keeps only in-frame clonotypes and omits some of them. In the table there are some 28,000 clones, about 95% of which are singletons. This sample is drawn from a study of long-term antiretroviral therapy in people with HIV. Study-level background: The earliest samples came from an era when ART typically awaited falling CD4 counts. Findings and caveats of the study: Blood sampling spanned 2004 to 2017, possibly under older ART regimens.

Here the sequenced sample was unsorted PBMCs, taken 5.3 years after starting antiretroviral therapy. The clonotype originates from a man in his fifties or sixties with HIV.

The CDR3 DNA reads as TGTGCCAGCAGTCTAGATAACTACGAGCAGTACTTC. Amino acid sequence: CASSLDNYEQYF. The chain employs TRBV6-6 and TRBJ2-7, with D uncertain. Germline assignment: CDR1 MNHNY and CDR2 SVGAGI (reference sequence). The V gene lost 5 bases and the J gene lost 3 bases, with 8 bases spanning the gap. The CDR3 is made up of 12 amino acids.